The entry below describes one TCR beta chain. As yet, its antigen is unknown. This specimen belongs to a study of ipilimumab plus nivolumab after autologous stem cell transplantation. The repertoire was sequenced with immunoSEQ multiplex PCR; TCRdb's copy has only in-frame clones and lacks some. The profile covers about 40,000 clones, with 90% to 95% appearing a single time and under 1% taken by the ten largest. The germline V and J ends were trimmed by 1 base and 6 bases, with 10 bases remaining between them. This CDR3 spans 14 amino acids. In germline, CDR1 is LGHNA, CDR2 YSLEER. Findings and limits, study-wide: Per the authors, repertoire, Treg and microbiota data justify further study.

This chain connects TRBV4-3 to TRBJ1-5; D is uncertain. The sequence was obtained from a male donor with multiple myeloma. This specimen was PBMCs, taken in a trial of ipilimumab plus nivolumab as post-transplant consolidation. In DNA form, the CDR3 reads TGCGCCAGCAGCCAAGGGCATGCGGCTCAGCCCCAGCATTTT. Its protein is CASSQGHAAQPQHF.